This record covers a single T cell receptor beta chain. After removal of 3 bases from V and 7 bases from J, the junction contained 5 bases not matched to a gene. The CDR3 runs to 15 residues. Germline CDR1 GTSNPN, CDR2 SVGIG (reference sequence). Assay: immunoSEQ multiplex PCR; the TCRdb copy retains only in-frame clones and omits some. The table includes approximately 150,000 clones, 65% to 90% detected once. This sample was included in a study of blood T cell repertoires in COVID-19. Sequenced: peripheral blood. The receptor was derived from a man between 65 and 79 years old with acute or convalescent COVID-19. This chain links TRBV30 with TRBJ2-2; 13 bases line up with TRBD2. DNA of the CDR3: TGTGCCTGGAGACTAGCGGGAGGGCCTGGCGGGGAGCTGTTTTTT. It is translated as CAWRLAGGPGGELFF.